The 29 T cell receptor beta chains listed next were all sequenced from one sample in a study of cytomegalovirus exposure and HLA in healthy donors. Primers: 60 Vbeta forward and 13 Jbeta reverse. TCRdb keeps only in-frame clones here, not all; method: immunoSEQ multiplex PCR. The table has approximately 120,000 clones, around three quarters seen once. Sequenced input: PBMCs. The receptors here all came from a middle-aged man in good health and CMV-seropositive.

The chain links TRBV4-3 to TRBJ2-7; D possibly corresponds to TRBD1 (6 bases). CDR1 is LGHNA, CDR2 YSLEER, per germline. The CDR3 has 13 amino acids. With 4 bases removed from V and 9 bases from J, the gap between germline ends came to 16 bases. CDR3 sequence reads: CASSLYRAEGQYF. DNA for the CDR3: TGCGCCAGCAGCCTATACAGGGCCGAGGGGCAGTACTTC.

The chain employs TRBV19 and TRBJ1-2; D might be TRBD1 (6 bases). The V gene lost 4 bases and the J gene lost 6 bases, with 15 bases spanning the gap. The germline CDR1 and CDR2 sequences are LNHDA and SQIVND (reference sequence). The CDR3 consists of 14 residues. CDR3 sequence (DNA): TGTGCCAGTAGTACTAACAGGGATGTTAATGGCTACACCTTC. This sequence encodes CASSTNRDVNGYTF.

The CDR3 DNA sequence: TGTGCCAGCAGCCTGGACAGGCGCACAGATACGCAGTATTTT. Translated, it gives CASSLDRRTDTQYF. V and J are TRBV7-2 and TRBJ2-3; 7 bases match TRBD1. V lost 5 bases to trimming and J lost 1 base; unmatched junction nucleotides: 3. The V gene's germline CDR1 is SGHTA and CDR2 FQGNSA. The CDR3 sequence is 14 residues long.

The V gene is TRBV11-3, the J gene TRBJ2-2; D is possibly TRBD1 (8 bases). The CDR3 sequence is 16 residues long. The germline gives CDR1 SGHNT, CDR2 YENEEA. With 5 bases removed from V and 0 bases from J, the gap between germline ends came to 13 bases. As DNA, the CDR3 is TGTGCCAGCAGCCCACAGGGGGGGGCGAACACCGGGGAGCTGTTTTTT. Protein product: CASSPQGGANTGELFF.

The genes are TRBV14 and TRBJ2-7; 11 positions agree with TRBD1. The CDR3 spans 15 residues. Germline assignment: CDR1 SGHDN and CDR2 FVKESK. With V trimmed by 5 bases and J by 3 bases, 6 bases remained unmatched. The chain's CDR3 is CASSKPGQGVYEQYF. Here the CDR3 DNA reads TGTGCCAGCAGCAAACCGGGACAGGGGGTCTACGAGCAGTACTTC.

The rearrangement joins TRBV15 to TRBJ2-7, with D maybe TRBD2 (6 bases). V was shortened by 3 bases and J by 6 bases, with 15 bases between the two germline ends. Germline V gene lookup returns CDR1 LNHNV and CDR2 YYDKDF (reference sequence). This CDR3 is 14 amino acids long. The CDR3 is CATSSRDGGSEQYF. CDR3 nucleotide sequence: TGTGCCACCAGCAGCCGGGACGGAGGGTCCGAGCAGTACTTC.

The chain employs TRBV28 and TRBJ2-7, with D possibly TRBD1 on 6 matching bases. CDR3 length: 13 amino acids. Trimming shortened V by 5 bases and J by 5 bases, and 13 bases separated the two germline ends. The V gene's germline CDR1 is MDHEN and CDR2 SYDVKM. The CDR3 DNA reads as TGTGCCAGCAGTCCACAGGGTTCAAACGAGCAGTACTTC. It yields the protein CASSPQGSNEQYF.

This clone has a single count. The V gene is TRBV6-4, the J gene TRBJ2-3, with 8 nucleotides matching TRBD1. The CDR3 contains 15 residues. V lost 5 bases, J lost 7 bases, and 11 bases stayed unmatched. Germline assignment: CDR1 MRHNA and CDR2 SNTAGT. CDR3 sequence (DNA): TGTGCCAGCAGTCGCGGGACAGGTTATGATAATACGCAGTATTTT. It codes for CASSRGTGYDNTQYF.

This clone was found a few times. The chain has TRBV19 and TRBJ1-1, with D perhaps TRBD1 (5 bases). Per the germline V gene, CDR1 is LNHDA and CDR2 is SQIVND (reference sequence). The CDR3 is made up of 13 amino acids. V was trimmed by 4 bases and J by 1 base, leaving 7 bases between them. CDR3 in amino acids: CASSSGTNTEAFF. The CDR3 bases are TGTGCCAGTAGTAGCGGGACGAACACTGAAGCTTTCTTT.

V gene TRBV7-2 combines with J gene TRBJ2-5; 7 nucleotides align to TRBD1. The ends lost 4 bases at V and 9 bases at J; junction bases unmatched: 5. This CDR3 has 12 residues. CDR1 is SGHTA, CDR2 FQGNSA, per germline. As DNA, the CDR3 is TGTGCCAGCAGCTCTACAGGGGCGGCCCAGTACTTC. Protein: CASSSTGAAQYF.

V is TRBV18 and J is TRBJ1-5, with 8 bases aligning to TRBD1. Germline CDR1 is KGHSH and CDR2 is LQKENI. J lost 0 bases, V lost 3 bases, and 4 bases had no gene match. This CDR3 comprises 16 residues. For the CDR3, the DNA is TGTGCCAGCTCACCCACAGGGGGTAGTAGCAATCAGCCCCAGCATTTT. Translated, it gives CASSPTGGSSNQPQHF.

The chain employs TRBV5-6 and TRBJ1-1; tentative D call: TRBD1 (5 bases). V lost 3 bases and J 5 bases, leaving 11 bases between the germline ends. Germline-derived CDR1 and CDR2 are SGHDT and YYEEEE. This CDR3 is built from 13 residues. CDR3: CASSWPGGTEAFF. The CDR3 DNA reads as TGTGCCAGCAGCTGGCCGGGGGGAACTGAAGCTTTCTTT.

V gene TRBV7-9 combines with J gene TRBJ2-7; TRBD1 aligns across 7 bases. The V and J ends lost 5 bases and 0 bases, in that order; junction bases with no gene match: 4. Germline V CDR1 and CDR2: SEHNR, FQNEAQ (reference sequence). The length of the CDR3 is 14 residues. CDR3 DNA: TGTGCCAGCAGCCAAACAGGGGCCTCCTACGAGCAGTACTTC. This gives the protein CASSQTGASYEQYF.

This clone was observed a handful of times. J is TRBJ1-2 and V is TRBV7-2; D unclear. Per germline, CDR1 SGHTA and CDR2 FQGNSA. CDR3 length: 11 amino acids. Trimming stripped 8 bases from V and 5 bases from J, with 9 bases between. CDR3 nucleotide sequence: TGTGCCAGCGAGTTGCAATATGGCTACACCTTC. This sequence encodes CASELQYGYTF.

This sequence joins TRBV4-1 and TRBJ2-7, with a possible D match to TRBD1 (6 bases). V was cut by 1 base and J by 2 bases, with 9 bases left in between. Looked up from germline, CDR1 is MGHRA and CDR2 is YSYEKL. This CDR3 contains 14 residues. The CDR3 nucleotides are TGCGCCAGCAGCCAAGCAGGGGTTACCTACGAGCAGTACTTC. This encodes CASSQAGVTYEQYF.

The table lists this clone with a few counts. The chain employs TRBV7-8 and TRBJ2-1; D perhaps matches TRBD2 (7 bases). V lost 6 bases and J 0 bases, leaving 9 bases between the germline ends. In germline, CDR1 is SGHVS, CDR2 FQNEAQ. The CDR3 is made up of 14 amino acids. In DNA form, the CDR3 reads TGTGCCAGCAGAGGGGGGGGCTCCTACAATGAGCAGTTCTTC. Amino acid sequence: CASRGGGSYNEQFF.

V and J are TRBV28 and TRBJ2-7; 8 bases line up with TRBD2. The CDR3 is 11 residues long. Germline V gene lookup returns CDR1 MDHEN and CDR2 SYDVKM. Trimming removed 4 bases from V and 12 bases from J; junction bases left unmatched: 5. In DNA, the CDR3 is TGTGCCAGCAGTTCGGGGGGGCGTCCGTACTTC. This translates into CASSSGGRPYF.

This clone occurred a few times. This chain joins TRBV5-1 and TRBJ2-3; maybe TRBD1 (7 bases). Looked up from germline, CDR1 is SGHRS and CDR2 is YFSETQ. V shed 5 bases and J shed 3 bases, with 13 bases lying between them. The CDR3 sequence is 14 residues long. The CDR3 DNA reads TGCGCCAGCAGTAAACAGGGGAGGACAGATACGCAGTATTTT. It yields the protein CASSKQGRTDTQYF.

V is TRBV11-3 and J is TRBJ2-7; D remains ambiguous. This CDR3 spans 13 amino acids. Germline V gives CDR1 SGHNT, CDR2 YENEEA. V lost 1 base, J lost 5 bases, and 9 bases lay in between. CDR3 in DNA: TGTGCCAGCAGCTTAGGCCCCGGAGACGAGCAGTACTTC. It codes for CASSLGPGDEQYF.

The chain uses TRBV18 and TRBJ2-5, with 13 bases identical to TRBD2. This CDR3 spans 15 amino acids. Trimming took 5 bases from V and 4 from J; bases not matched to a gene: 4. CDR1 and CDR2 from the germline V gene are KGHSH and LQKENI. CDR3 DNA sequence: TGTGCCAGCTCAAGACTAGCGGGGGGCGCAGAGACCCAGTACTTC. Amino acid sequence: CASSRLAGGAETQYF.

This clone occurred once. The CDR3 DNA reads as TGTGCCAGCTCCAAAGGATCTAGCGGCAATGAGCAGTTCTTC. Protein: CASSKGSSGNEQFF. The chain carries TRBV25-1 and TRBJ2-1; 7 nucleotides agree with TRBD2. V dropped 8 bases and J dropped 6; count of bases not matched to a gene: 10. CDR1 MGHDK and CDR2 SYGVNS come from the germline V gene. The CDR3 runs 14 residues.

The chain recombines TRBV5-5 with TRBJ1-3; a weak D match, TRBD1 (5 bases). CDR1 and CDR2 from the germline V gene are SGHKS and YYEKEE (reference sequence). CDR3 length: 15 residues. The V end lost 5 bases, the J end lost 0 bases, and 12 bases lay between the germline ends. The CDR3 region has the DNA TGTGCCAGCAGTTCGGGGGTAAGCTCTGGAAACACCATATATTTT. It is translated as CASSSGVSSGNTIYF.

J is TRBJ1-2 and V is TRBV6-9, with a possible D match to TRBD1 (5 bases). In germline, CDR1 is MNHGY, CDR2 SVAAGI. The CDR3 covers 13 residues. The ends were cut back, 6 bases at V and 0 bases at J, with 8 bases in the middle. CDR3 nucleotide sequence: TGTGCCAGCAGGGGGCCAGCTAACTATGGCTACACCTTC. Its protein product is CASRGPANYGYTF.

The chain combines TRBV28 with TRBJ2-7; 9 bases fit TRBD1. The germline CDR1 and CDR2 sequences are MDHEN and SYDVKM. The CDR3 is 16 residues long. After removal of 4 bases from V and 5 bases from J, the junction contained 12 bases not matched to a gene. The DNA of the CDR3 is TGTGCCAGCAGTTGGACCGGGACAGGGTTTATGAACGAGCAGTACTTC. Encoded protein: CASSWTGTGFMNEQYF.

The rearrangement links TRBV7-9 to TRBJ2-7; D unclear. This CDR3 is 13 amino acids long. CDR1 and CDR2 (germline): SEHNR, FQNEAQ (reference sequence). Trimming left V 7 bases short and J 6 bases short, with 16 bases between. CDR3 protein: CASKTLLALEQYF. The CDR3 DNA reads TGTGCCAGCAAGACTCTCCTTGCCCTCGAGCAGTACTTC.

V and J are TRBV28 and TRBJ1-2, with 7 nucleotides matching TRBD1. Germline CDR1 is MDHEN and CDR2 is SYDVKM. V was pared by 6 bases and J by 2 bases, with 3 bases of the junction left unmatched. The CDR3 sequence is 13 residues long. The CDR3, as DNA: TGTGCCAGCAGGGGACAGTTAAACTATGGCTACACCTTC. It translates to CASRGQLNYGYTF.

CDR3 in amino acids: CASSAGGVRYNEQFF. DNA for the CDR3: TGTGCCAGCAGTGCCGGCGGGGTACGATACAATGAGCAGTTCTTC. The chain combines TRBV28 with TRBJ2-1, with D maybe TRBD2 (6 bases). Looked up from germline, CDR1 is MDHEN and CDR2 is SYDVKM. The CDR3 is made up of 15 amino acids. The germline V and J ends were trimmed by 5 bases and 4 bases, with 15 bases remaining between them. The whole variable domain, filled in from reference TRBV28 and TRBJ2-1, reads DVKVTQSSRYLVKRTGEKVFLECVQDMDHENMFWYRQDPGLGLRLIYFSYDVKMKEKGDIPEGYSVSREKKERFSLILESASTNQTSMYLCASSAGGVRYNEQFFGPGTRLTVL.

J is TRBJ2-7 and V is TRBV18, with TRBD1 matching 7 bases. The CDR3 consists of 14 residues. V shed 3 bases, J shed 3 bases, and the junction held 5 bases outside the gene matches. Looked up from germline, CDR1 is KGHSH and CDR2 is LQKENI. This CDR3 reads CASSPGTAFYEQYF. CDR3 bases: TGTGCCAGCTCACCTGGGACAGCCTTCTACGAGCAGTACTTC.

The chain carries TRBV7-8 and TRBJ2-7; 7 bases match TRBD2. V lost 5 bases, J lost 0 bases, and 10 bases stayed unmatched. The CDR3 is 16 residues long. Germline CDR1 SGHVS, CDR2 FQNEAQ. CDR3 region: CASSPRGVGLSYEQYF. As DNA, the CDR3 is TGTGCCAGCAGCCCTCGGGGGGTCGGGCTCTCCTACGAGCAGTACTTC.